This TCR beta chain emerged from a study of shared clonotypes between healthy human individuals. V lost 0 bases, J lost 4 bases, and 19 bases lay in between. The germline V gene has CDR1 MGHRA and CDR2 YSYEKL. The CDR3 totals 18 residues. Only in-frame clones appear in the TCRdb table, and some are missing; sequencing was by immunoSEQ multiplex PCR. The sample lists roughly 410,000 clones; just over 95% were seen once. This chain uses TRBV4-1 with TRBJ2-1; perhaps TRBD2 as D (5 bases). Sequences were obtained from memory CD8+ T cells sorted from blood. Subset meaning: CD45RO+ cells pooled with CCR7-negative TemRA cells. The receptor was derived from a man younger than 40 in good health. The CDR3 loop is CASSQDVRSIGGYNEQFF. The CDR3 DNA reads TGCGCCAGCAGCCAAGATGTCCGGAGCATTGGCGGGTACAATGAGCAGTTCTTC.